This T cell receptor beta chain was identified in a study of OX40 agonist ivuxolimab in advanced cancers. Study summary: The study treated patients with ivuxolimab, an agonistic anti-OX40 (CD134) antibody.

Profiling relied on immunoSEQ multiplex PCR, and the TCRdb table lists in-frame clones only, not all of them. The table lists around 35,000 clones, roughly 79% of them singletons, with over 1.1% in the top ten. Points on this clone: Its antigen is still unknown.

Broader study findings: With doses of 0.1 to 3.0 mg/kg, CD4+ and CD8+ blood T cells had undergone clonal expansion by week 6. The work left the antigen specificity of expanded peripheral T cells undetermined.

Germline V CDR1 and CDR2: SGHTA, FQGNSA. The CDR3 spans 13 residues. Trimming removed 7 bases from V and 4 bases from J, with 8 bases in between. The sample consisted of CD4+ or CD8+ T cells sorted from blood, taken in a trial of the OX40 agonist ivuxolimab. This clonotype was sampled from an adult with an advanced solid tumor such as melanoma, head and neck, liver or kidney cancer. The V gene is TRBV7-2, the J gene TRBJ2-6; D is unclear. The CDR3 sequence is CASKTWGANVLTF. The CDR3 region has the DNA TGTGCCAGCAAAACGTGGGGGGCCAACGTCCTGACTTTC.